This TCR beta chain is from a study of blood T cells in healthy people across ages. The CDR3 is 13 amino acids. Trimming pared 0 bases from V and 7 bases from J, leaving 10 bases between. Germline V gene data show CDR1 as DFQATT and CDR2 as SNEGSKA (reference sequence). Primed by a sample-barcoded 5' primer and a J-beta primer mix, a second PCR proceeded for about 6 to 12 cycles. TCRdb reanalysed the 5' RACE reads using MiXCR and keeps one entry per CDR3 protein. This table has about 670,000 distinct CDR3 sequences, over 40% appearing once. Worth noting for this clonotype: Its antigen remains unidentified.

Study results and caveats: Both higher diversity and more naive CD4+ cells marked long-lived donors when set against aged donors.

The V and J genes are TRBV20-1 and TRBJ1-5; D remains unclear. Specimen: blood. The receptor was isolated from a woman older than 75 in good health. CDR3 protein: CSAREVGRQPQHF. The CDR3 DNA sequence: TGCAGTGCTAGAGAAGTGGGTCGCCAGCCCCAGCATTTT.